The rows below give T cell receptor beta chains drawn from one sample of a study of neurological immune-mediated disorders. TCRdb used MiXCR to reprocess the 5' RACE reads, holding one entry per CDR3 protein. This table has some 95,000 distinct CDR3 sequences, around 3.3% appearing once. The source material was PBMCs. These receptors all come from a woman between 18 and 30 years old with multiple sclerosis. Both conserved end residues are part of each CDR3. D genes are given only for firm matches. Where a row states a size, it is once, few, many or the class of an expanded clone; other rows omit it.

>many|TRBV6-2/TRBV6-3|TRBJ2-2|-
CASSSTPLLATGELFF
TGTGCCAGCAGTTCCACTCCCCTCCTAGCTACCGGGGAGCTGTTTTTT
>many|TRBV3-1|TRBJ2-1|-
CASSQVPLTTNEQFF
TGTGCCAGCAGCCAAGTACCTCTTACGACCAATGAGCAGTTCTTC
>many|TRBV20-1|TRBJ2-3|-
CSANTRGKGLTDTQYF
TGCAGTGCTAATACCAGGGGAAAGGGCCTCACAGATACGCAGTATTTT
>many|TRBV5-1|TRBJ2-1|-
CASSLLFNEQFF
TGCGCCAGCAGCTTGTTGTTCAATGAGCAGTTCTTC
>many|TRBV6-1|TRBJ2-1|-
CASSGKLTRENEQFF
TGTGCCAGCAGTGGGAAACTGACTAGGGAAAATGAGCAGTTCTTC
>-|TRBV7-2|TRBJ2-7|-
CASSLVVSSYEQYF
TGTGCCAGCAGCTTAGTCGTAAGCTCCTACGAGCAGTACTTC
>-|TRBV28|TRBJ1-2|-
CASSFRTPSTF
TGTGCCAGCAGTTTCAGGACACCCAGCACCTTC
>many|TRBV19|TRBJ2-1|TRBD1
CASRPGTGIHEQFF
TGTGCCAGTAGGCCCGGGACAGGGATCCATGAGCAGTTCTTC
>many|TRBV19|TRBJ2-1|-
CASSISVALEQFF
TGTGCCAGTAGTATATCCGTTGCGTTGGAGCAGTTCTTC
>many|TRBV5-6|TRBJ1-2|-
CATGRGRENGYTF
TGTGCCACAGGACGGGGCAGGGAGAACGGCTACACCTTC
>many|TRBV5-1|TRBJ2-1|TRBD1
CASSFGQGINNEQFF
TGCGCCAGCAGCTTTGGACAGGGCATCAACAATGAGCAGTTCTTC
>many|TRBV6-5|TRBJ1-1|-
CASSYSRVTNTEAFF
TGTGCCAGCAGTTACTCCAGGGTGACGAACACTGAAGCTTTCTTT
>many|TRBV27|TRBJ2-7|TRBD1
CASSFQGAHEQYF
TGTGCCAGCAGTTTTCAGGGGGCCCACGAGCAGTACTTC
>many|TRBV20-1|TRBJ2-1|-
CSGSTDSSSYNEQFF
TGCAGTGGTTCGACCGACAGTAGCTCCTACAATGAGCAGTTCTTC
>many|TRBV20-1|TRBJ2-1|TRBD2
CSASGLAGGSNEQFF
TGCAGTGCTAGTGGACTAGCGGGGGGCAGTAATGAGCAGTTCTTC
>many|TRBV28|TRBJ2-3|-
CASSSPERSYTDTQYF
TGTGCCAGCAGTTCCCCCGAGCGAAGCTATACGGATACGCAGTATTTT
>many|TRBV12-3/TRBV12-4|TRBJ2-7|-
CASSPPGFEQYF
TGTGCCAGCAGTCCTCCCGGTTTCGAGCAGTACTTC
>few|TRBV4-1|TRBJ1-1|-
CASSQTGLGTEAFF
TGCGCCAGCAGCCAAACAGGGCTGGGGACTGAAGCTTTCTTT
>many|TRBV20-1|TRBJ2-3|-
CSARFGPDTQYF
TGCAGTGCTAGATTTGGCCCAGATACGCAGTATTTT
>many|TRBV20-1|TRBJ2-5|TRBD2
CSANGLAGGGETQYF
TGCAGTGCTAACGGACTAGCGGGGGGCGGAGAGACCCAGTACTTC
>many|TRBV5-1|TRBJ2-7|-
CASSSLSYEQYF
TGCGCCAGCAGCAGCCTTTCCTACGAGCAGTACTTC
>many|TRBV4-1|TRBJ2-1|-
CASSQGEKGWNEQFF
TGCGCCAGCAGCCAAGGGGAGAAGGGGTGGAATGAGCAGTTCTTC